The 30 T cell receptor beta chains listed next were all sequenced from one sample in a study of shared clonotypes between healthy human individuals. Using immunoSEQ multiplex PCR, the repertoire was profiled, and TCRdb retains in-frame clones only, with some absent. The sample lists some 530,000 clones; 65% to 85% were seen once. What was sequenced was PBMCs. The receptors were gathered from a woman aged 40-49 years in good health. Some clones in this sample may be carry-over from other donors' samples.

Points on this clone: A far larger clone is one nucleotide away, so this likely arose from a read error. The chain links TRBV18 to TRBJ1-4; D remains unclear. Trimming removed 3 bases from V and 8 bases from J, with 13 bases in between. The CDR3 runs 14 residues. Germline CDR1 is KGHSH and CDR2 is LQKENI. The CDR3 nucleotides are TGTGCCAGCTCACCTGACGCCGGGGAGGAAAAACTGTTTTTT. This encodes CASSPDAGEEKLFF.

V gene TRBV28 combines with J gene TRBJ1-2; D unclear. V was shortened by 1 base and J by 5 bases, with 14 bases between the two germline ends. This CDR3 has 15 amino acids. CDR1 and CDR2 (germline): MDHEN, SYDVKM. The CDR3 sequence: CASSLSPGLGYGYTF. In DNA, the CDR3 is TGTGCCAGCAGTTTATCCCCGGGATTGGGGTATGGCTACACCTTC.

The chain joins TRBV28 to TRBJ2-5; 8 bases fit TRBD2. This CDR3 has 14 residues. Germline trimming cut 5 bases from V and 4 bases from J; bases unmatched to any gene: 6. Germline V CDR1 and CDR2: MDHEN, SYDVKM. CDR3 coding DNA: TGTGCCAGCAGTCCGTGGACTAGCCGAGAGACCCAGTACTTC. Its translation is CASSPWTSRETQYF.

The chain links TRBV29-1 to TRBJ2-4, with a possible D match to TRBD1 (6 bases). V lost 1 base, J lost 15 bases, and 16 bases lay in between. Germline V gene lookup returns CDR1 SQVTM and CDR2 ANQGSEA. This CDR3 contains 12 residues. The CDR3 is CSVEGRDTKPYF. The CDR3 nucleotides are TGCAGCGTTGAAGGCCGGGACACTAAACCGTACTTC.

V usage is TRBV19 and J usage is TRBJ2-7; D is possibly TRBD2 (6 bases). V gave up 4 bases and J gave up 6 bases, with 22 bases separating them. CDR3 length: 16 amino acids. Per the germline V gene, CDR1 is LNHDA and CDR2 is SQIVND (reference sequence). In nucleotides, the CDR3 is TGTGCCAGTAGTACTCAGCGGGCGGTAAAGCCGGGCGAGCAGTACTTC. It is translated as CASSTQRAVKPGEQYF.

The chain has TRBV5-1 and TRBJ2-5; 7 positions match TRBD2. This CDR3 is 14 amino acids long. Germline values: CDR1 SGHRS, CDR2 YFSETQ. The V segment lost 4 bases and the J segment 1 base; nucleotides outside the gene matches: 4. The CDR3 reads CASSLGLVQETQYF. In nucleotides, the CDR3 is TGCGCCAGCAGCCTCGGACTAGTCCAAGAGACCCAGTACTTC.

CDR3 amino acids: CASSRQQGYNEKLFF. As DNA, the CDR3 is TGTGCCAGCAGCCGCCAACAGGGGTATAATGAAAAACTGTTTTTT. The chain has TRBV4-2 and TRBJ1-4, with 7 bases that match TRBD1. Germline assignment: CDR1 LGHNA and CDR2 YNFKEQ. The CDR3 length is 15 residues. V lost 4 bases to trimming and J lost 4 bases; unmatched junction nucleotides: 6.

The chain combines TRBV10-2 with TRBJ2-1, with TRBD2 identical over 11 bases. V shed 6 bases, J shed 6 bases, and the junction held 4 bases outside the gene matches. This CDR3 has 14 amino acids. The germline V gene has CDR1 WSHSY and CDR2 SAAADI. The CDR3 reads CASSYSGRANEQFF. CDR3 DNA: TGCGCCAGCAGCTATAGCGGGAGGGCCAATGAGCAGTTCTTC.

A word on this clone: This specimen includes other DNA sequences encoding the same CDR3. The genes are TRBV29-1 and TRBJ2-2; tentatively, D is TRBD2 (5 bases). Germline V gene data show CDR1 as SQVTM and CDR2 as ANQGSEA. The germline V and J ends were trimmed by 4 bases and 5 bases, with 8 bases remaining between them. The CDR3 loop spans 12 amino acids. CDR3 residues: CSVGRGTGELFF. CDR3 in DNA: TGCAGCGTTGGTCGGGGAACCGGGGAGCTGTTTTTT.

This rearrangement joins TRBV28 to TRBJ1-2, with D perhaps TRBD1 (6 bases). CDR1 MDHEN and CDR2 SYDVKM come from the germline V gene. The CDR3 is 15 amino acids. The V and J ends lost 5 bases and 4 bases respectively, with 17 bases between them. The CDR3 DNA follows: TGTGCCAGCAGTGCGGACAGTCGGGGGGCCTATGGCTACACCTTC. Amino acid sequence: CASSADSRGAYGYTF.

This chain links TRBV7-9 with TRBJ1-2; perhaps TRBD1 as D (6 bases). Looked up from germline, CDR1 is SEHNR and CDR2 is FQNEAQ (reference sequence). Trimming pared 5 bases from V and 4 bases from J, leaving 17 bases between. This CDR3 is built from 15 residues. CDR3 sequence (DNA): TGTGCCAGCAGCCCGGACAGCAACTTCGGCTATGGCTACACCTTC. Its translation is CASSPDSNFGYGYTF.

V is TRBV30 and J is TRBJ2-5, with D perhaps TRBD1 or TRBD2 (6 bases each). CDR3 length equals 14 residues. V was shortened by 2 bases and J by 1 base, with 11 bases between the two germline ends. Germline V gene data show CDR1 as GTSNPN and CDR2 as SVGIG (reference sequence). The CDR3 here is CAWSRKGGQETQYF. CDR3 bases: TGTGCCTGGAGTCGGAAGGGGGGCCAAGAGACCCAGTACTTC.

A single count supports this clone. The chain links TRBV11-3 to TRBJ2-7, with D possibly matching TRBD1 (6 bases). This CDR3 is built from 15 residues. Germline values: CDR1 SGHNT, CDR2 YENEEA. V was cut by 5 bases and J by 7 bases, with 21 bases left in between. CDR3 in DNA: TGTGCCAGCAGCCTTAGAGGGGGTCGGACGGAAGAGCAGTACTTC. Translated: CASSLRGGRTEEQYF.

Concerning this clone: A single base is all that separates this from a far larger clone, so a read error is likely. Other DNA sequences within the sample encode an identical CDR3. CDR3 residues: CASSQSPGTSGSGDEQFF. The CDR3 bases are TGCGCCAGCAGCCAGAGTCCCGGGACTAGCGGGAGTGGTGATGAGCAGTTCTTC. This sequence joins TRBV5-1 and TRBJ2-1; 14 positions match TRBD2. CDR3 size: 18 residues. The V gene end was trimmed by 4 bases and the J gene end by 8 bases; junction bases not matched to a gene: 14. Looked up from germline, CDR1 is SGHRS and CDR2 is YFSETQ.

This chain uses TRBV7-2 with TRBJ1-1; 7 nucleotides match TRBD1. This CDR3 comprises 14 residues. Germline CDR1 is SGHTA and CDR2 is FQGNSA. The V gene end was trimmed by 5 bases and the J gene end by 1 base; junction bases not matched to a gene: 4. The DNA for the CDR3 is TGTGCCAGCAGCCTACGGACAGGGAACACTGAAGCTTTCTTT. Protein product: CASSLRTGNTEAFF. Full variable domain (missing parts from reference TRBV7-2 and TRBJ1-1): GAGVSQSPSNKVTEKGKDVELRCDPISGHTALYWYRQSLGQGLEFLIYFQGNSAPDKSGLPSDRFSAERTGGSVSTLTIQRTQQEDSAVYLCASSLRTGNTEAFFGQGTRLTVV.

The chain recombines TRBV5-6 with TRBJ2-1; D may be TRBD2 (5 bases). Trimming pared 2 bases from V and 9 bases from J, leaving 9 bases between. The CDR3 sequence is 12 residues long. CDR1 and CDR2 (germline): SGHDT, YYEEEE. Here the CDR3 reads CASSFSVAEQFF. As DNA, the CDR3 is TGTGCCAGCAGCTTTAGCGTCGCTGAGCAGTTCTTC.

The J gene is TRBJ2-6, the V gene TRBV11-2; D is unresolved. This CDR3 is 14 amino acids long. In germline, CDR1 is SGHAT, CDR2 FQNNGV. Trimming removed 5 bases at V and 3 bases at J, with 8 bases between. The CDR3 sequence is CASSTGLGANVLTF. The CDR3 DNA reads TGTGCCAGCAGCACGGGTCTTGGGGCCAACGTCCTGACTTTC.

The V and J genes are TRBV6-1 and TRBJ2-1; TRBD2 matches at 8 bases. The CDR3 loop spans 15 amino acids. Germline CDR1 is MNHNS and CDR2 is SASEGT. V was pared by 5 bases and J by 6 bases, with 9 bases of the junction left unmatched. The CDR3: CASSISGRVGNEQFF. In DNA form, the CDR3 reads TGTGCCAGCAGTATCAGCGGGAGAGTTGGCAATGAGCAGTTCTTC.

Details on this clone: A far larger clone is off by one base, so a read error is likely. The genes are TRBV5-4 and TRBJ1-1; the D gene is possibly TRBD1 (5 bases). This CDR3 contains 14 residues. Looked up from germline, CDR1 is SGHNT and CDR2 is YYREEE (reference sequence). The CDR3 region has the DNA TGTGCCGGCAGAGGGGCCAGGGAGAACACTGAAGCTTTCTTT. This encodes CAGRGARENTEAFF.

This clone was seen once. This sample also contains other DNA sequences that code for the same CDR3. V gene TRBV2 combines with J gene TRBJ2-7, with D perhaps matching TRBD1 or TRBD2 (5 bases each). The germline V gene has CDR1 SNHLY and CDR2 FYNNEI. Trimming removed 4 bases from V and 0 bases from J, with 7 bases in between. The length of the CDR3 is 13 residues. In nucleotides, the CDR3 is TGTGCCAGCAGTGTGGGGACCTCCTACGAGCAGTACTTC. Protein: CASSVGTSYEQYF.

This clone was seen just once. This chain connects TRBV2 to TRBJ2-7; a possible D gene is TRBD1 (5 bases). This CDR3 is built from 15 residues. Germline loops: CDR1 SNHLY, CDR2 FYNNEI. The V end lost 3 bases, the J end lost 2 bases, and 14 bases lay between the germline ends. CDR3 coding DNA: TGTGCCAGCAGTGATACGGGCAGGGTCCCCTACGAGCAGTACTTC. Translating gives CASSDTGRVPYEQYF.

This chain joins TRBV10-3 and TRBJ2-3; tentative D call: TRBD2 (6 bases). CDR3 length equals 16 residues. The V gene lost 4 bases and the J gene lost 1 base, with 15 bases spanning the gap. In germline, CDR1 is ENHRY, CDR2 SYGVKD. CDR3 sequence: CAISAVPGERTDTQYF. The CDR3 nucleotides read TGTGCCATCAGTGCCGTCCCGGGAGAACGCACAGATACGCAGTATTTT.

The rearrangement links TRBV6-4 to TRBJ2-7; 10 nucleotides line up with TRBD1. The trim removed 3 bases at V and 6 bases at J, leaving 5 bases unmatched. The CDR3 has 14 amino acids. The germline V gene has CDR1 MRHNA and CDR2 SNTAGT. The CDR3 DNA follows: TGTGCCAGCAGTGAAGGGACAGGGGTGGGCGAGCAGTACTTC. This sequence encodes CASSEGTGVGEQYF.

The chain has TRBV7-9 and TRBJ1-4; tentatively, D is TRBD1 (5 bases). From germline, CDR1 is SEHNR and CDR2 FQNEAQ (reference sequence). Trimming left V 4 bases short and J 4 bases short, with 13 bases between. The CDR3 consists of 15 residues. The CDR3 region is CASSSTGFLNEKLFF. In DNA, the CDR3 is TGTGCCAGCAGCTCCACAGGATTCCTTAATGAAAAACTGTTTTTT.

V and J are TRBV29-1 and TRBJ2-5; D uncertain. The ends were cut back, 4 bases at V and 5 bases at J, with 8 bases in the middle. The CDR3 sequence is 11 residues long. CDR1 is SQVTM and CDR2 is ANQGSEA in the germline V gene. DNA for the CDR3: TGCAGCGTTGCTAGTGGGGAGACCCAGTACTTC. Residues: CSVASGETQYF.

V is TRBV13 and J is TRBJ1-2, with D perhaps TRBD1 (6 bases). V lost 1 base and J 8 bases, leaving 11 bases between the germline ends. Germline assignment: CDR1 PRHDT and CDR2 FYEKMQ (reference sequence). The CDR3 consists of 13 residues. CDR3 DNA sequence: TGTGCCAGCAGCTTAGCAGGGGTAGAGGGCTACACCTTC. Its translation: CASSLAGVEGYTF.

In this sample, this clone turned up a few times. DNA of the CDR3: TGTGCCTGGAGTATTCCGACAGGCTTAGGAAACACCATATATTTT. This codes for CAWSIPTGLGNTIYF. The chain has TRBV30 and TRBJ1-3, with D possibly matching TRBD1 (6 bases). The germline V gene has CDR1 GTSNPN and CDR2 SVGIG (reference sequence). Trimming shortened V by 2 bases and J by 4 bases, and 15 bases separated the two germline ends. The CDR3 covers 15 residues.

Concerning this clone: It differs at one base from a far larger clone, so likely a read error. Other nucleotide sequences in the sample specify the same CDR3. The J gene is TRBJ1-1, the V gene TRBV28; D is unclear. This CDR3 is built from 12 residues. CDR1 and CDR2 from the germline V gene are MDHEN and SYDVKM. The V gene lost 7 bases and the J gene lost 5 bases, with 11 bases spanning the gap. CDR3 nucleotide sequence: TGTGCCAGCACCGCCCGCGGTACTGAAGCTTTCTTT. Encoded protein: CASTARGTEAFF.

The V and J genes are TRBV5-1 and TRBJ2-2; unclear D gene. Germline CDR1 reads SGHRS; CDR2 reads YFSETQ. CDR3 length equals 14 residues. V was clipped by 7 bases and J by 0 bases, with 10 bases between them. CDR3 in DNA: TGCGCCAGCTCCACTACCACGAACACCGGGGAGCTGTTTTTT. As protein: CASSTTTNTGELFF.

This chain uses TRBV27 with TRBJ2-1; 9 bases line up with TRBD2. Germline CDR1 reads MNHEY; CDR2 reads SMNVEV (reference sequence). The ends lost 9 bases at V and 4 bases at J; junction bases unmatched: 10. The CDR3 is made up of 15 amino acids. The CDR3 reads CASPTLAGIYNEQFF. The CDR3 DNA sequence: TGTGCCAGTCCTACACTAGCGGGCATATACAATGAGCAGTTCTTC.